The table lists the clone carrying this TCR beta chain with a few counts. Its antigen is currently unknown. The germline V gene has CDR1 PRHDT and CDR2 FYEKMQ (reference sequence). Unmatched junction bases numbered 10, after V lost 3 bases and J lost 8 bases. The CDR3 spans 16 residues. Construction of TCR beta libraries was performed using quantitative 5'-RACE with molecular barcodes. TCRdb recomputed calls from the 5' RACE reads with MiXCR, one row per CDR3 protein. The sample includes over 200,000 distinct CDR3 sequences, about 10% of them seen just once. This sample stems from a study of CD8 T cells in ankylosing spondylitis. General observations from the study: Clones that were linked to disease were CD8+ and were relatively rare in peripheral blood. Seemingly distinctive of ankylosing spondylitis blood was a TCR beta motif formed by eight highly homologous variants. Reportedly, significant enrichment of disease-linked clones occurred in matched ankylosing spondylitis synovial fluid.

The V call is TRBV13, the J call TRBJ1-6, with 7 bases that match TRBD1. This clonotype was sampled from a male donor with ankylosing spondylitis or in good health (not recorded which). Sequenced input: blood, either unsorted or a sorted T cell fraction (not recorded which). This CDR3 is CASSFSSTGSHSPLHF. In DNA form, the CDR3 reads TGTGCCAGCAGCTTTTCCTCGACAGGGTCCCATTCACCCCTCCACTTT.